One and the same sample provided the 13 T cell receptor beta chains below, sequenced in a study of T cells in Graves' hyperthyroidism and ophthalmopathy. The source material, RNA transcripts, was used to amplify TCR beta CDR3 regions. HTBI primers were used for first-round RT-PCR of the TCR CDR3. Via MiXCR, TCRdb re-called the multiplex PCR reads, giving one row per CDR3 protein. This repertoire shows approximately 610,000 distinct CDR3 sequences, roughly 15% found once; its top ten account for 4.3%. Sample: blood. The receptor source for this set is a woman in her 40s with Graves' ophthalmopathy.

This clonotype has at least ten counts. The genes are TRBV19 and TRBJ1-2; 9 bases map to TRBD1. Germline V lookup: CDR1 LNHDA, CDR2 SQIVND (reference sequence). The CDR3 sequence is 16 residues long. With 2 bases clipped from V and 6 bases from J, the junction kept 10 bases outside the gene matches. The CDR3 DNA sequence: TGTGCCAGTAGTATATCCGCACAGGGGGCGCGGAATGGCTACACCTTC. Amino acids: CASSISAQGARNGYTF.

This clonotype was seen many times. V and J are TRBV9 and TRBJ2-5; TRBD1 agrees at 9 bases. This CDR3 is built from 14 residues. V trimming: 4 bases; J trimming: 5 bases; junction bases outside the gene matches: 6. In germline, CDR1 is SGDLS, CDR2 YYNGEE. DNA of the CDR3: TGTGCCAGCAGCCAACAGGGGGCTGGGGAGACCCAGTACTTC. Protein: CASSQQGAGETQYF.

The chain links TRBV4-1 to TRBJ2-5; perhaps TRBD2 as D (5 bases). The V gene's germline CDR1 is MGHRA and CDR2 YSYEKL. This CDR3 region has 14 residues. The V end was cut by 0 bases, the J end by 0 bases, with 5 bases between. The CDR3: CASSQEDYQETQYF. CDR3 bases: TGCGCCAGCAGCCAAGAGGACTACCAAGAGACCCAGTACTTC.

At least ten counts were recorded for this clonotype. The chain couples TRBV20-1 to TRBJ2-7; the D gene is possibly TRBD1 (6 bases). The CDR3 is 13 amino acids. Germline assignment: CDR1 DFQATT and CDR2 SNEGSKA (reference sequence). With 5 bases removed from V and 5 bases from J, the gap between germline ends came to 16 bases. CDR3 coding DNA: TGCAGTGCTGACTCCGGACAGCTGAACGAGCAGTACTTC. Its protein is CSADSGQLNEQYF.

This clonotype came up many times. This chain links TRBV20-1 with TRBJ2-7; the D is unclear. The CDR3 extends over 15 amino acids. V gave up 2 bases and J gave up 2 bases, with 16 bases separating them. The germline V gene encodes CDR1 DFQATT and CDR2 SNEGSKA (reference sequence). CDR3 bases: TGCAGTGCTAGACCTGCGACCGATCTGGCCTACGAGCAGTACTTC. It codes for CSARPATDLAYEQYF.

Here the CDR3 reads CSVSGEAEAFF. CDR3 coding DNA: TGCAGCGTTAGCGGAGAGGCTGAAGCTTTCTTT. This chain links TRBV29-1 with TRBJ1-1; D not resolved. The germline CDR1 and CDR2 sequences are SQVTM and ANQGSEA. The ends were cut back, 5 bases at V and 6 bases at J, with 10 bases in the middle. The CDR3 length is 11 residues.

The chain recombines TRBV2 with TRBJ1-2; TRBD1 agrees at 7 bases. The germline gives CDR1 SNHLY, CDR2 FYNNEI. The CDR3 contains 14 residues. V lost 2 bases to trimming and J lost 2 bases; unmatched junction nucleotides: 2. CDR3 nucleotides: TGTGCCAGCAGTGAACGACAGGGAAACTATGGCTACACCTTC. Protein product: CASSERQGNYGYTF.

The chain is built from TRBV5-2 and TRBJ2-7; the table assigns TRBD2, which was not confirmed against the DNA. TRBV5-2 is tagged as a pseudogene. This CDR3 is built from 17 residues. CDR3 amino acids: CASSPLGQRGSSYEQYF. The CDR3 nucleotides read TGTGCCAGCAGTCCCCTGGGCCAGCGGGGGAGCTCCTACGAGCAGTACTTC.

This clonotype was detected many times. The chain carries TRBV15 and TRBJ1-2; D is undetermined. Germline V lookup: CDR1 LNHNV, CDR2 YYDKDF (reference sequence). The length of the CDR3 is 12 residues. The germline V and J ends were trimmed by 6 bases and 8 bases, with 13 bases remaining between them. The CDR3 is CATSGVLGGYTF. CDR3 DNA: TGTGCCACCAGTGGGGTGTTAGGGGGCTACACCTTC.

This clonotype was recorded many times. The chain combines TRBV2 with TRBJ2-7, with D possibly being TRBD2 (5 bases). The CDR3 length is 13 residues. V lost 0 bases and J 8 bases, leaving 11 bases between the germline ends. The germline gives CDR1 SNHLY, CDR2 FYNNEI. The CDR3 is CASSEAWGAQQYF. Written as DNA, the CDR3 is TGTGCCAGCAGTGAAGCGTGGGGAGCACAGCAGTACTTC.

The V call is TRBV30, the J call TRBJ2-2; tentatively, D is TRBD2 (5 bases). Trimming cost V 5 bases and J 1 base, with 8 bases left between them. The CDR3 contains 13 residues. The germline V gene has CDR1 GTSNPN and CDR2 SVGIG (reference sequence). The CDR3 reads CAWCAGNTGELFF. The CDR3 coding sequence is TGTGCCTGGTGTGCGGGGAACACCGGGGAGCTGTTTTTT.

This clonotype was recorded a few times. The chain combines TRBV20-1 with TRBJ1-5, with D possibly matching TRBD1 (5 bases). Germline CDR1 reads DFQATT; CDR2 reads SNEGSKA (reference sequence). There are 16 residues in the CDR3. Deletions cut 0 bases from V and 9 bases from J, with 21 bases between. This chain's CDR3 is CSARDLQGPFFGPQHF. The CDR3, as DNA: TGCAGTGCTAGAGATCTGCAGGGACCCTTTTTCGGGCCCCAGCATTTT.

This clonotype appeared many times. This chain connects TRBV24-1 to TRBJ2-2, with 8 nucleotides matching TRBD1. The CDR3 consists of 17 residues. J was trimmed by 2 bases and V by 5 bases; bases with no gene match: 9. CDR1 and CDR2 (germline): KGHDR, SFDVKD. CDR3 region: CATSGSQGVVNTGELFF. CDR3 bases: TGTGCCACCAGTGGCTCACAGGGGGTCGTTAACACCGGGGAGCTGTTTTTT.